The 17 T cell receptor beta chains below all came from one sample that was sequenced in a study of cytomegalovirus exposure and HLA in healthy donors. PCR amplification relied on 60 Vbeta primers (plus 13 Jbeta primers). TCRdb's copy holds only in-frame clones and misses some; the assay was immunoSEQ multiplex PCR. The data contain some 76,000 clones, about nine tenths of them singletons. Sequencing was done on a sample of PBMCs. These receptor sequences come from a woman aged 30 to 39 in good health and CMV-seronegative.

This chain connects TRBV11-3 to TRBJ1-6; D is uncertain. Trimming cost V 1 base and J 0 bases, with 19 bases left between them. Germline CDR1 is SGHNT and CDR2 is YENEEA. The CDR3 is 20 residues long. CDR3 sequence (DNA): TGTGCCAGCAGCTTAGTCCGTTCAGAGGGAGTTGGCTCCTATAATTCACCCCTCCACTTT. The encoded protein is CASSLVRSEGVGSYNSPLHF.

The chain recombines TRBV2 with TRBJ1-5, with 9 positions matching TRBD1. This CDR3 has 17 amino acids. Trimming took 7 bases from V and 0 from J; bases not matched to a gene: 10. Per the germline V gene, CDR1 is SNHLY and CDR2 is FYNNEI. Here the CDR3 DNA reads TGTGCCAGCACATCGGACAGGGGCGCATATAGCAATCAGCCCCAGCATTTT. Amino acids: CASTSDRGAYSNQPQHF.

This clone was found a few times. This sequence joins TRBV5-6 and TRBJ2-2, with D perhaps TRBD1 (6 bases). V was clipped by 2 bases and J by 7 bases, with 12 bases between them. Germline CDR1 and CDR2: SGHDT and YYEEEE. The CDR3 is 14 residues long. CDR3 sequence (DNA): TGTGCCAGCAGCTTCGTCGTGACAGGCGGGGAGCTGTTTTTT. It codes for CASSFVVTGGELFF.

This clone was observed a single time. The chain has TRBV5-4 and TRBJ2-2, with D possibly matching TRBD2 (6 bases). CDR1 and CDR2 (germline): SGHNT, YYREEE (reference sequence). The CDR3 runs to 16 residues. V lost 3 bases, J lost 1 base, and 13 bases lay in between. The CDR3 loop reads CASSSPDGRNTGELFF. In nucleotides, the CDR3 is TGTGCCAGCAGCTCCCCGGACGGGAGGAACACCGGGGAGCTGTTTTTT.

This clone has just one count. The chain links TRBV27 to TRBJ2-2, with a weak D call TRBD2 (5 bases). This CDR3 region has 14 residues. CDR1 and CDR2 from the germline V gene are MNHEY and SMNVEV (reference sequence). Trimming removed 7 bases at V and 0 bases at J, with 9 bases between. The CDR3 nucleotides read TGTGCCAGCACCCTGGGAGCGAACACCGGGGAGCTGTTTTTT. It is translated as CASTLGANTGELFF.

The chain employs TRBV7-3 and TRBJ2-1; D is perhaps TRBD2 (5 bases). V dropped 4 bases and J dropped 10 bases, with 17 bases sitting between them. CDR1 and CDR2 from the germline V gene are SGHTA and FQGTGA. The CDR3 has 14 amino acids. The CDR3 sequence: CASSYQVAQGEQFF. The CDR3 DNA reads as TGTGCCAGCAGCTATCAGGTAGCGCAAGGCGAGCAGTTCTTC.

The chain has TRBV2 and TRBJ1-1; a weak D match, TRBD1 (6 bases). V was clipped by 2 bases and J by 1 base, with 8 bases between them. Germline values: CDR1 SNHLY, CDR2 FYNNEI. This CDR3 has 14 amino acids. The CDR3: CASSEQGRNTEAFF. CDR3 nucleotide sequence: TGTGCCAGCAGTGAACAGGGGAGGAACACTGAAGCTTTCTTT.

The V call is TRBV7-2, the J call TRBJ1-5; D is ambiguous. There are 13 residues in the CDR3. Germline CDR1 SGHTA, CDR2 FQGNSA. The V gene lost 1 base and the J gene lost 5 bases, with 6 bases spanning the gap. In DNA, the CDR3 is TGTGCCAGCAGCTTAGGCGGGTATCAGCCCCAGCATTTT. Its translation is CASSLGGYQPQHF.

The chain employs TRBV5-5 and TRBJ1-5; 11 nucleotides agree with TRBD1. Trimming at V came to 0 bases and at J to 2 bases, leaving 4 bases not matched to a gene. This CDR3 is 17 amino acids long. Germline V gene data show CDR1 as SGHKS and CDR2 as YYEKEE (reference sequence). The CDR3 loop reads CASSLGTGGGGNQPQHF. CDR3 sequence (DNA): TGTGCCAGCAGCTTGGGGACAGGGGGCGGGGGCAATCAGCCCCAGCATTTT.

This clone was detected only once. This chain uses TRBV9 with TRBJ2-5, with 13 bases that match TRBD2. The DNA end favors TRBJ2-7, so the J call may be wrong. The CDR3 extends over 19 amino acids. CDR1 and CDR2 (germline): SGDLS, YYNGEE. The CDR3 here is CASSVGLPLAGGYLVEQYF. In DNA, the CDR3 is TGTGCCAGCAGCGTAGGACTCCCACTAGCGGGAGGGTACTTGGTCGAGCAGTACTTC.

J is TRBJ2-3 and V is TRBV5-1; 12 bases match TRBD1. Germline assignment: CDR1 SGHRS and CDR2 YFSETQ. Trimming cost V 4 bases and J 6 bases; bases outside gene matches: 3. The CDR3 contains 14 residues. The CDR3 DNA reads TGCGCCAGCAGCCCGGGACAGGGGGCGGATACGCAGTATTTT. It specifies CASSPGQGADTQYF.

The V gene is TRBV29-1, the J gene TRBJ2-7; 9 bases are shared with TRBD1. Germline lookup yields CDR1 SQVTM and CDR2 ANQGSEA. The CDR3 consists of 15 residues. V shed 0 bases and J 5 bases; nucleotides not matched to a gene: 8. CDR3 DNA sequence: TGCAGCGTTGAAGAGGTCGCGGACAGGGGTAACGAGCAGTACTTC. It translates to CSVEEVADRGNEQYF.

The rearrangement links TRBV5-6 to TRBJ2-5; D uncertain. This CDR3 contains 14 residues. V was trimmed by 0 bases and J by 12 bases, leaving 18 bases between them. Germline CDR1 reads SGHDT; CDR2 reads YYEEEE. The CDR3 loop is CASSLGAGNAPEYF. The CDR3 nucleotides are TGTGCCAGCAGCTTGGGGGCAGGAAACGCTCCGGAGTACTTC.

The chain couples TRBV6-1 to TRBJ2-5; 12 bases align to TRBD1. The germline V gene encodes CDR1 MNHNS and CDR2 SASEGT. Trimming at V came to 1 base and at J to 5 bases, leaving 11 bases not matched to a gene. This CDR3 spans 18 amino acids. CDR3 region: CASSEGGTGGLPWETQYF. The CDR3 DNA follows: TGTGCCAGCAGTGAAGGGGGGACAGGGGGCCTCCCTTGGGAGACCCAGTACTTC.

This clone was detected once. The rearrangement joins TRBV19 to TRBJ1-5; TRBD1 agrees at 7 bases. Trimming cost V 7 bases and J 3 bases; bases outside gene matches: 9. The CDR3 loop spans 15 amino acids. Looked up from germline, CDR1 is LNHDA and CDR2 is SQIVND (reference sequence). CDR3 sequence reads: CASKATTGSNQPQHF. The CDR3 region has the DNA TGTGCCAGTAAGGCCACGACAGGGTCCAATCAGCCCCAGCATTTT.

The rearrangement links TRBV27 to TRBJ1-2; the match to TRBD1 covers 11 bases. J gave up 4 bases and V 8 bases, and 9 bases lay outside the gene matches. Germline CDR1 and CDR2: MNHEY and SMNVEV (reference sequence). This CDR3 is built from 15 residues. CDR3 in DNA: TGTGCCAGCTCATCCCTTGGGACAGGGGGCTATGGCTACACCTTC. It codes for CASSSLGTGGYGYTF.

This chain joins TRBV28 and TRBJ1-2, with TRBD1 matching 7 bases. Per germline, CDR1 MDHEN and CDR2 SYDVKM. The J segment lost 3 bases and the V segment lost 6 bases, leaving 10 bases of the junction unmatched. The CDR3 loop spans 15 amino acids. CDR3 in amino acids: CASSPREGAHYGYTF. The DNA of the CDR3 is TGTGCCAGCAGCCCTCGGGAGGGGGCGCACTATGGCTACACCTTC.